This TCR beta chain originates from a study of T-cell reconstitution after alpha-beta-depleted transplantation in children. The study's findings and limits: Expanded clones from the graft, numbering several hundred, reportedly supplied alpha-beta T cells about two months after transplant. Day-60 TCRbeta diversity that was high in some patients was derived from surviving recipient T cells and thymic progenitors. By one year post-transplant, T-cell counts and diversity largely arose from T cells that were newly produced.

Trimming stripped 3 bases from V and 4 bases from J, with 11 bases between. Germline lookup yields CDR1 WSHSY and CDR2 SAAADI. The CDR3 length is 14 residues. The library targeted TCRbeta and was prepared with unique molecular identifiers. In TCRdb, the PCR reads were re-called with MiXCR into one record per CDR3 protein. The table has approximately 500,000 distinct CDR3 sequences, roughly a tenth seen once. This clonotype has just a few counts. Its antigen is not identified. J is TRBJ2-3 and V is TRBV10-2, with unresolved D. The clonotype originates from a child aged 2-15 years with inherited bone marrow failure, due to receive a stem cell transplant. Sequencing was performed on PBMCs, taken before TCRalphabeta/CD19-depleted stem cell transplant. CDR3 loop: CASSERDRADTQYF. DNA of the CDR3: TGCGCCAGCAGTGAAAGGGATAGGGCAGATACGCAGTATTTT.